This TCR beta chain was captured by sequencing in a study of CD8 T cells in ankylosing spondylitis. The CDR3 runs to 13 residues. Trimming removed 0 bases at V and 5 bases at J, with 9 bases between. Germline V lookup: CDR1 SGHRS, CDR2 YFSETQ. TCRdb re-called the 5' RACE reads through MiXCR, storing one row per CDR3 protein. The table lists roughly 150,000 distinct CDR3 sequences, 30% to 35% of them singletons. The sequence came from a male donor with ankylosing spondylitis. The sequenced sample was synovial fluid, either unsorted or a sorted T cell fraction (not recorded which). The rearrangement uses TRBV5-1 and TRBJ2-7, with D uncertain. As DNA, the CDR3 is TGCGCCAGCAGCTTGGATTTTAGGGACGAGCAGTACTTC. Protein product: CASSLDFRDEQYF.